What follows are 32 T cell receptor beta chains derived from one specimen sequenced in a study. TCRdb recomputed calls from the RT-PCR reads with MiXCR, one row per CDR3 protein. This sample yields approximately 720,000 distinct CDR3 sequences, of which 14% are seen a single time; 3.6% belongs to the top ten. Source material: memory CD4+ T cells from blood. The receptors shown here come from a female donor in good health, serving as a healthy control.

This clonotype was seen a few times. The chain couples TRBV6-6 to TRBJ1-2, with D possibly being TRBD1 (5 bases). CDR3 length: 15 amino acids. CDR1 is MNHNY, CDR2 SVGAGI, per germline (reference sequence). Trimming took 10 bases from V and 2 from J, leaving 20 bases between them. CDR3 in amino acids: CATIKQAGQNYGYTF. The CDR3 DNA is TGTGCCACCATAAAGCAGGCGGGGCAAAACTATGGCTACACCTTC.

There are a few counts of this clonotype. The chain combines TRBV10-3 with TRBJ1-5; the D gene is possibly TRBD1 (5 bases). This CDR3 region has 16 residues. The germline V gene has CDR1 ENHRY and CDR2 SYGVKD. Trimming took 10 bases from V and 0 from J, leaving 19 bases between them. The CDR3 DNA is TGTGCCACCCGCCGAGAGGGGTCATATAGCAATCAGCCCCAGCATTTT. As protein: CATRREGSYSNQPQHF.

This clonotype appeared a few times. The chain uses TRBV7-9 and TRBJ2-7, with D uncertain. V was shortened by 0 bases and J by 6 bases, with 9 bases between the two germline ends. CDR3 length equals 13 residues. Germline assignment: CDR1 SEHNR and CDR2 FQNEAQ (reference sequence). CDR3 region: CASSLAAASEQYF. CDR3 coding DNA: TGTGCCAGCAGCTTAGCTGCGGCATCCGAGCAGTACTTC.

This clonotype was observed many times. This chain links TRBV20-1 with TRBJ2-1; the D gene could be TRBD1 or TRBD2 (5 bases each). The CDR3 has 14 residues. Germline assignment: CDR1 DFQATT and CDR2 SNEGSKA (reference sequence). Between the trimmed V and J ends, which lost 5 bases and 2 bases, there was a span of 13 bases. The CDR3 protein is CSAGPRGAYNEQFF. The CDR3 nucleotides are TGCAGTGCTGGGCCTCGGGGCGCCTACAATGAGCAGTTCTTC.

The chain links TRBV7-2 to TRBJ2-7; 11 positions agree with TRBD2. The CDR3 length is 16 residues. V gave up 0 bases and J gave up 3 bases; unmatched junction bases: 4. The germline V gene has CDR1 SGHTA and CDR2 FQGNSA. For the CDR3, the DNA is TGTGCCAGCAGCTTAGCGAGACTAGCGGGGAACTACGAGCAGTACTTC. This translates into CASSLARLAGNYEQYF.

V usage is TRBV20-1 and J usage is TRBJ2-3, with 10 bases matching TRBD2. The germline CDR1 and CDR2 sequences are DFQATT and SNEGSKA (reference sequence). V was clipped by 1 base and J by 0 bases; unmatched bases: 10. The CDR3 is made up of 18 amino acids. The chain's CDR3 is CSARGPWTSGLSTDTQYF. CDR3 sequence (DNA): TGCAGTGCTAGAGGGCCCTGGACTAGCGGTCTCAGCACAGATACGCAGTATTTT.

CDR3 protein: CASSNNNYGYTF. CDR3 coding DNA: TGTGCCAGCAGTAACAATAACTATGGCTACACCTTC. V usage is TRBV27 and J usage is TRBJ1-2; D unresolved. V lost 5 bases, J lost 1 base, and 5 bases lay in between. This CDR3 is 12 amino acids long. CDR1 is MNHEY, CDR2 SMNVEV, per germline (reference sequence).

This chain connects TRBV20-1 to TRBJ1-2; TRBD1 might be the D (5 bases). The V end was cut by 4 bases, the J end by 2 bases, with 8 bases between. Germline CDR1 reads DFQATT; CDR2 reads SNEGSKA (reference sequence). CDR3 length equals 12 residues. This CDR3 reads CSANWGNYGYTF. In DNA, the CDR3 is TGCAGTGCTAATTGGGGGAACTATGGCTACACCTTC.

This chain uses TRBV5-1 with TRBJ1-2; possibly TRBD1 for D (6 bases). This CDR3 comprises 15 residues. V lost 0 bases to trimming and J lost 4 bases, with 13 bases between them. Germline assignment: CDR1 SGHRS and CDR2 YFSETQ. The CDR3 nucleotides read TGCGCCAGCAGCTTGGCCACAGGGTCTACCTATGGCTACACCTTC. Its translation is CASSLATGSTYGYTF.

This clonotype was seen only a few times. The CDR3 loop reads CASSEWRGGGQETQYF. CDR3 sequence (DNA): TGTGCCAGCAGTGAATGGAGGGGGGGAGGCCAAGAGACCCAGTACTTC. J is TRBJ2-5 and V is TRBV25-1; the D gene is possibly TRBD2 (7 bases). Germline assignment: CDR1 MGHDK and CDR2 SYGVNS. V was trimmed by 1 base and J by 1 base, leaving 13 bases between them. The CDR3 extends over 16 amino acids.

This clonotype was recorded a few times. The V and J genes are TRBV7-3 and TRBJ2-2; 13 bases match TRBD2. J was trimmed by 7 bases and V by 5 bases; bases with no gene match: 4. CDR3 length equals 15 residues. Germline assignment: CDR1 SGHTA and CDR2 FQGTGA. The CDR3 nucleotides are TGTGCCAGCAGCGCGACTAGCGGGGGGAACGGGGAGCTGTTTTTT. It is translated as CASSATSGGNGELFF.

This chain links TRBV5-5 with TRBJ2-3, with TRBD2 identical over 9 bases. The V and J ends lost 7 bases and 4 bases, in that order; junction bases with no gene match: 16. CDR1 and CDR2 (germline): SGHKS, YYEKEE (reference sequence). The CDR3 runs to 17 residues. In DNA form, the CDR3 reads TGTGCCAGCGCCCCCCCGGCGGGAGGGGGACGCGCAGATACGCAGTATTTT. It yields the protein CASAPPAGGGRADTQYF.

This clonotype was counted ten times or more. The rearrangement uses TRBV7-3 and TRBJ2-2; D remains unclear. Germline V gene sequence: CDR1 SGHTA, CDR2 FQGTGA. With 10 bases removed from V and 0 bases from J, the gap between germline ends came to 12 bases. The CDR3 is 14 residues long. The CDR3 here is CATSINANTGELFF. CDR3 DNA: TGTGCCACCTCCATTAACGCGAACACCGGGGAGCTGTTTTTT.

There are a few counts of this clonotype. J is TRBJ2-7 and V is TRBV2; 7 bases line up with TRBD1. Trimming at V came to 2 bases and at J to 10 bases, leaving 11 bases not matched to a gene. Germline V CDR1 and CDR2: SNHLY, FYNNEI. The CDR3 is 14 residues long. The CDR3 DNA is TGTGCCAGCAGTGAACCACTAGGGGGCGTCGAACAGTACTTC. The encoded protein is CASSEPLGGVEQYF.

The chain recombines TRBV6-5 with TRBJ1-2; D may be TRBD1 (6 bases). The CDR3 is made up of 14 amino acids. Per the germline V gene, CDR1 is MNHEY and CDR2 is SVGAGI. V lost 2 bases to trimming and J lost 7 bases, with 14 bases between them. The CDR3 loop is CASSYRDKRSGYTF. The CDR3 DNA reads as TGTGCCAGCAGTTACCGGGACAAACGTAGTGGCTACACCTTC.

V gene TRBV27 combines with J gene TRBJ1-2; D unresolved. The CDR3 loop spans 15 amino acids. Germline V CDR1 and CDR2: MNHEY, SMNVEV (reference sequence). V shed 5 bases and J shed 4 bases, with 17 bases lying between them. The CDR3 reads CASSPGPISIYGYTF. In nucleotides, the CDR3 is TGTGCCAGCAGTCCAGGACCTATCTCGATCTATGGCTACACCTTC.

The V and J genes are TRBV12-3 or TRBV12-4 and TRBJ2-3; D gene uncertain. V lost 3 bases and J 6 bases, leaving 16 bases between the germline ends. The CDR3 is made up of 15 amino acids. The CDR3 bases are TGTGCCAGCAGTTTTGGGTCAGGCAAATCGGATACGCAGTATTTT. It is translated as CASSFGSGKSDTQYF.

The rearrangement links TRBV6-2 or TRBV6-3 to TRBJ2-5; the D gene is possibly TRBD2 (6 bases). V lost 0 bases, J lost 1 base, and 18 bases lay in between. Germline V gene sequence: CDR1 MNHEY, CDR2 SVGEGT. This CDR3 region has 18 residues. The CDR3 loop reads CASSYSTRGLTVQETQYF. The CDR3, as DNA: TGTGCCAGCAGTTACTCGACCCGGGGACTTACGGTCCAAGAGACCCAGTACTTC.

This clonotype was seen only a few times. This CDR3 reads CAWSGQGTNYGYTF. The CDR3 DNA reads TGTGCCTGGAGCGGACAGGGGACTAACTATGGCTACACCTTC. The rearrangement links TRBV30 to TRBJ1-2; TRBD1 agrees at 9 bases. The V and J ends lost 3 bases and 0 bases, in that order; junction bases with no gene match: 2. Germline values: CDR1 GTSNPN, CDR2 SVGIG (reference sequence). The CDR3 is 14 residues long.

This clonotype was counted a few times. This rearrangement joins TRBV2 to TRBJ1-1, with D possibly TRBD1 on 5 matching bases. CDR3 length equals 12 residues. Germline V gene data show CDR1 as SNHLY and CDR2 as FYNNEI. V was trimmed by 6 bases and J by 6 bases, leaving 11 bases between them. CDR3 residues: CASRGEGSEAFF. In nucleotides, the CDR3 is TGTGCCAGCAGGGGGGAGGGTTCTGAAGCTTTCTTT.

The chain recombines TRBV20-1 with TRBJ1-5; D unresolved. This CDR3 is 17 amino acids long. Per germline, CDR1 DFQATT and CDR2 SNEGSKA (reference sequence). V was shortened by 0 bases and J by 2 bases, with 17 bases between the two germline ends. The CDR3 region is CSARDQAWGTGNQPQHF. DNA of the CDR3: TGCAGTGCTAGAGATCAGGCGTGGGGTACAGGCAATCAGCCCCAGCATTTT.

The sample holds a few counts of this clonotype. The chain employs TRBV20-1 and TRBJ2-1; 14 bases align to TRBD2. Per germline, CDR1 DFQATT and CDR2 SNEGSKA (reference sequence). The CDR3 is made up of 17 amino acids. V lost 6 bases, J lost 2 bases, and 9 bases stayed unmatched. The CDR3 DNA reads TGCAGTGCCCAGGGGACTAGCGGGAGCGGAACCTACAATGAGCAGTTCTTC. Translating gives CSAQGTSGSGTYNEQFF.

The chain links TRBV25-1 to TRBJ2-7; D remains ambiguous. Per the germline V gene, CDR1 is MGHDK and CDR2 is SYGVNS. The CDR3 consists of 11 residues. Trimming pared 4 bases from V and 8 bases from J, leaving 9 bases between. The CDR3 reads CASSAGFQQYF. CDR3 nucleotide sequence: TGTGCCAGCAGTGCTGGATTCCAGCAGTACTTC.

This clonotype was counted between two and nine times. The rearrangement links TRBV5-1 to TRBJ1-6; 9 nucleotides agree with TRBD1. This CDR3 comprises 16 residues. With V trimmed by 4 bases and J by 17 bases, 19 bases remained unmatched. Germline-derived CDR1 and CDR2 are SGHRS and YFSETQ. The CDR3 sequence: CASSPRSGTGPTSIHF. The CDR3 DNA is TGCGCCAGCAGCCCTAGGAGTGGGACAGGGCCTACGTCGATCCACTTT.

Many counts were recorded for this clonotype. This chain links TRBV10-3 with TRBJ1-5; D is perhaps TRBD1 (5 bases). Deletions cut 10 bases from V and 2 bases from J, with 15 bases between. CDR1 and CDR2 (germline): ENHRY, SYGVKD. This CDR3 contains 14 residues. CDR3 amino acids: CATTGGGGNQPQHF. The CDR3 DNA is TGTGCCACTACCGGCGGAGGGGGCAATCAGCCCCAGCATTTT.

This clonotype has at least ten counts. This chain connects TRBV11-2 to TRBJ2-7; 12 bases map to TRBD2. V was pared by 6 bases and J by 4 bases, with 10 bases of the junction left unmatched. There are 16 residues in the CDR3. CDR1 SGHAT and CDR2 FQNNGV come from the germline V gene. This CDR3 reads CASRALGTSGHYEQYF. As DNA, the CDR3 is TGTGCCAGCAGAGCACTTGGGACTAGCGGGCATTACGAGCAGTACTTC.

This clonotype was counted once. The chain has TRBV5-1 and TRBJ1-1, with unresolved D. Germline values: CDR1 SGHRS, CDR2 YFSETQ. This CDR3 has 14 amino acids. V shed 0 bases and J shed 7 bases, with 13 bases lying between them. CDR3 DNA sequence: TGCGCCAGCAGCTTGGTGGGGAATCAAGGTGAAGCTTTCTTT. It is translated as CASSLVGNQGEAFF.

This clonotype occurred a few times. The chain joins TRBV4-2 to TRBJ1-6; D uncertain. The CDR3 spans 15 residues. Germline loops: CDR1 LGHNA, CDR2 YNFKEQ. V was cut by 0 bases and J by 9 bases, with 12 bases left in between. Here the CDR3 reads CASSQEPGLSSPLHF. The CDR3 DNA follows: TGTGCCAGCAGCCAAGAACCCGGGTTAAGTTCACCCCTCCACTTT.

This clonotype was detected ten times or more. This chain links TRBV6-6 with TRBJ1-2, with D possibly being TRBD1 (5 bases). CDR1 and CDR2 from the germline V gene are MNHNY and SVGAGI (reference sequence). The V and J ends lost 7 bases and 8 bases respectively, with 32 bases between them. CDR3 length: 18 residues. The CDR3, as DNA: TGTGCCAGCACCCCAAGTGGGGGTGGGCCGCGGTATGGAGGGGGCTACACCTTC. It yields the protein CASTPSGGGPRYGGGYTF.

Here the CDR3 reads CASRETGDYGYTF. The CDR3 DNA follows: TGTGCCAGCAGAGAAACCGGGGACTATGGCTACACCTTC. The chain has TRBV25-1 and TRBJ1-2; D is ambiguous. V lost 6 bases to trimming and J lost 3 bases, with 11 bases between them. The CDR3 totals 13 residues. Germline CDR1 is MGHDK and CDR2 is SYGVNS.

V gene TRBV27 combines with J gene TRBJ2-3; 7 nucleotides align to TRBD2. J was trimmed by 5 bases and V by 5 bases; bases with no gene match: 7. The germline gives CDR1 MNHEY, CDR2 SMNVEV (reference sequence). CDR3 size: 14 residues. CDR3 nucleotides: TGTGCCAGCAGTCCACTAATAGCGGGAGATACGCAGTATTTT. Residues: CASSPLIAGDTQYF.

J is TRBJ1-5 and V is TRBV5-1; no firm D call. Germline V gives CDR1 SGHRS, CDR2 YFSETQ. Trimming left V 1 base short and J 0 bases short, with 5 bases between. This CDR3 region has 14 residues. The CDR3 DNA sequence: TGCGCCAGCAGCTTGACACATAGCAATCAGCCCCAGCATTTT. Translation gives CASSLTHSNQPQHF.